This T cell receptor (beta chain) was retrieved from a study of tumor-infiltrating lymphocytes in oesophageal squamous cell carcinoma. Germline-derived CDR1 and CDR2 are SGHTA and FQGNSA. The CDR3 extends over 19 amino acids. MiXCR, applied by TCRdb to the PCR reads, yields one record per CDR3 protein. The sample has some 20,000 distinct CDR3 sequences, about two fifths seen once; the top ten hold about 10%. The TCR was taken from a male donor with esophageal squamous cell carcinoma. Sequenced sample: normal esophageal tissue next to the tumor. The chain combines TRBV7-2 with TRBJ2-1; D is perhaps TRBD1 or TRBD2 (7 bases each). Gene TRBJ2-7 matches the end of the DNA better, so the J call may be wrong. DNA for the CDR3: TGTGCCAGCAGCTCTCCGCGGCGCGGGGGACAGCCTACCACCTACGAGCAGTACTTC. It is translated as CASSSPRRGGQPTTYEQYF.